This entry lists 10 T cell receptor beta chains sequenced from one sample in a study of T cells in Graves' hyperthyroidism and ophthalmopathy. RNA transcripts gave rise to amplified TCR beta CDR3 regions. Carried out on the TCR CDR3, a first-round RT-PCR used the HTBI primer set. Each CDR3 protein is one row after TCRdb ran MiXCR on the multiplex PCR reads. Among approximately 200,000 distinct CDR3 sequences listed, about a sixth were seen once. The sequencing sample was made of blood. The receptor set was obtained from a man aged 35 to 55 with Graves' hyperthyroidism.

This clonotype was recorded many times. CDR3 sequence: CASSEQEDQPQHF. The CDR3 DNA sequence: TGTGCCAGCAGTGAACAGGAAGACCAGCCCCAGCATTTT. V and J are TRBV2 and TRBJ1-5; D not resolved. The CDR3 is 13 amino acids. Germline values: CDR1 SNHLY, CDR2 FYNNEI. V was cut by 2 bases and J by 7 bases, with 9 bases left in between.

The gene calls are TRBV20-1 and TRBJ2-1; the D gene is possibly TRBD2 (7 bases). The CDR3 contains 18 residues. Germline V gives CDR1 DFQATT, CDR2 SNEGSKA (reference sequence). With 1 base removed from V and 8 bases from J, the gap between germline ends came to 27 bases. The CDR3 reads CSARGRGGISSLFHEQFF. The CDR3 nucleotides read TGCAGTGCTAGAGGGAGGGGGGGGATATCTTCGCTTTTTCATGAGCAGTTCTTC.

This clonotype was counted many times. The chain uses TRBV12-3 or TRBV12-4 and TRBJ2-7; D perhaps matches TRBD1 (5 bases). V dropped 4 bases and J dropped 3 bases, with 10 bases sitting between them. The CDR3 has 13 amino acids. CDR3 loop: CASSYTGYYEQYF. The CDR3 region has the DNA TGTGCCAGCAGTTACACAGGATACTACGAGCAGTACTTC.

The chain employs TRBV10-1 and TRBJ2-1, with D perhaps assigned TRBD1 or TRBD2 (5 bases each). The CDR3 runs 15 residues. CDR1 is WNHNN, CDR2 SYGVQD, per germline (reference sequence). Trimming removed 3 bases from V and 5 bases from J, with 14 bases in between. The CDR3 spells CASSDIRDRNNEQFF. DNA of the CDR3: TGCGCCAGCAGTGATATCAGGGACCGTAACAATGAGCAGTTCTTC.

The sample holds many counts of this clonotype. The V call is TRBV9, the J call TRBJ2-5, with 9 bases matching TRBD2. The length of the CDR3 is 14 residues. Germline trimming cut 0 bases from V and 3 bases from J; bases unmatched to any gene: 0. Germline CDR1 and CDR2: SGDLS and YYNGEE. The CDR3 DNA reads TGTGCCAGCAGCGTAGCTAGCGGGGAAGAGACCCAGTACTTC. Its translation: CASSVASGEETQYF. Looking up the rest from reference TRBV9 and TRBJ2-5 gives the full variable domain: DSGVTQTPKHLITATGQRVTLRCSPRSGDLSVYWYQQSLDQGLQFLIQYYNGEERAKGNILERFSAQQFPDLHSELNLSSLELGDSALYFCASSVASGEETQYFGPGTRLLVL.

The chain uses TRBV5-4 and TRBJ2-5, with 12 bases identical to TRBD2. After removal of 1 base from V and 5 bases from J, the junction contained 6 bases not matched to a gene. CDR3 length equals 16 residues. CDR1 and CDR2 from the germline V gene are SGHNT and YYREEE (reference sequence). This CDR3 is CASSLRLAGGLETQYF. In nucleotides, the CDR3 is TGTGCCAGCAGCTTGCGGCTAGCGGGGGGGCTGGAGACCCAGTACTTC.

V gene TRBV29-1 combines with J gene TRBJ1-2; perhaps TRBD1 as D (6 bases). V lost 6 bases to trimming and J lost 3 bases, with 20 bases between them. Germline values: CDR1 SQVTM, CDR2 ANQGSEA. This CDR3 contains 15 residues. The CDR3 DNA reads as TGCAGCGTCGTCAAAGGGACACCGCTGGACTATGGCTACACCTTC. This translates into CSVVKGTPLDYGYTF.

In its sample, this clonotype was seen many times. V usage is TRBV30 and J usage is TRBJ1-1; unclear D gene. CDR3 length equals 14 residues. Germline V gene sequence: CDR1 GTSNPN, CDR2 SVGIG (reference sequence). Trimming cost V 7 bases and J 0 bases, with 15 bases left between them. CDR3 DNA: TGTGCCTATACGCTAGGGTTTTTGAACACTGAAGCTTTCTTT. Translating gives CAYTLGFLNTEAFF.

To note about this clonotype: This may stem from a read error, because a much larger clone lies one nucleotide away. The CDR3: CASSKTLNTEALF. CDR3 sequence (DNA): TGTGCCAGCAGCAAGACACTGAACACTGAAGCTCTCTTT. The rearrangement joins TRBV3-1 to TRBJ1-1; no definite D call. CDR1 and CDR2 from the germline V gene are LGHDT and YNNKEL (reference sequence). The CDR3 spans 13 residues.

The chain links TRBV28 to TRBJ2-4; D possibly corresponds to TRBD1 (5 bases). This CDR3 is 15 amino acids long. The V end was cut by 3 bases, the J end by 1 base, with 10 bases between. Looked up from germline, CDR1 is MDHEN and CDR2 is SYDVKM. CDR3 residues: CASSLAGWAKNIQYF. The CDR3 bases are TGTGCCAGCAGTTTGGCAGGGTGGGCCAAAAACATTCAGTACTTC. Full variable domain (rest looked up from reference TRBV28 and TRBJ2-4): DVKVTQSSRYLVKRTGEKVFLECVQDMDHENMFWYRQDPGLGLRLIYFSYDVKMKEKGDIPEGYSVSREKKERFSLILESASTNQTSMYLCASSLAGWAKNIQYFGAGTRLSVL.